These T cell receptor beta chains were read from a single sample in a study of CD8 T cells in Susac syndrome. TCRdb analysed the immunoSEQ multiplex PCR reads with MiXCR anew, one entry per CDR3 protein. Of some 300,000 distinct CDR3 sequences listed, around 91% are singletons. The source material was CD8+ T cells from PBMCs. These receptors were collected from a human donor with multiple sclerosis. The CDR3 runs from the conserved cysteine through the conserved F or W. The order of the fields is D gene, V gene, clone size, J gene, CDR3 DNA, CDR3 protein. A D gene is named only where the DNA matches it firmly. Clone size appears in some rows only: once, few, many, or a class for an expanded clone.

d_gene: .
v_gene: TRBV13
abundance: .
j_gene: TRBJ2-5
CDR3nt: TGTGCCAGCGGACGGGGACCCCAGGGCGTAAAAGAGACCCAGTACTTC
CDR3aa: CASGRGPQGVKETQYF

d_gene: .
v_gene: TRBV11-2
abundance: .
j_gene: TRBJ1-1
CDR3nt: TGTGCCAGCAGCTTTGGCGTTTCTGAAGCTTTCTTT
CDR3aa: CASSFGVSEAFF

d_gene: .
v_gene: TRBV5-4
abundance: .
j_gene: TRBJ1-1
CDR3nt: TGTGCCAGCAGCTTCGTGAACACTGAAGCTTTCTTT
CDR3aa: CASSFVNTEAFF

d_gene: TRBD2
v_gene: TRBV4-3
abundance: .
j_gene: TRBJ2-2
CDR3nt: TGCGCCAGCAGCCAAGGGACTAGCGTGACCGGGGAGCTGTTTTTT
CDR3aa: CASSQGTSVTGELFF

d_gene: TRBD1
v_gene: TRBV29-1
abundance: .
j_gene: TRBJ1-2
CDR3nt: TGCAGCGTTGAAGGGGGACAGCGCTATGGCTACACCTTC
CDR3aa: CSVEGGQRYGYTF

d_gene: .
v_gene: TRBV6-1
abundance: .
j_gene: TRBJ1-4
CDR3nt: TGTGCCAGCGAAGAATGGGACGGTTGGGAAAAACTGTTTTTT
CDR3aa: CASEEWDGWEKLFF

d_gene: TRBD1
v_gene: TRBV15
abundance: once
j_gene: TRBJ1-5
CDR3nt: TGTGCCACCAGCAGCTTACAGGGGGCGCATCAGCCCCAGCATTTT
CDR3aa: CATSSLQGAHQPQHF

d_gene: .
v_gene: TRBV5-6
abundance: .
j_gene: TRBJ2-1
CDR3nt: TGTGCCAGCAGCTTAGCCAGAGAGCAGTTCTTC
CDR3aa: CASSLAREQFF

d_gene: .
v_gene: TRBV20-1
abundance: .
j_gene: TRBJ2-2
CDR3nt: TGCAGTGTCCCCGAGTTATCCCAACAGGGCGGGGAGCTGTTTTTT
CDR3aa: CSVPELSQQGGELFF

d_gene: .
v_gene: TRBV3-1
abundance: .
j_gene: TRBJ2-1
CDR3nt: TGTGCCACCGCCAAGCTCGGACAAAGCTCCTACAATGAGCAGTTCTTC
CDR3aa: CATAKLGQSSYNEQFF

d_gene: .
v_gene: TRBV9
abundance: .
j_gene: TRBJ1-5
CDR3nt: TGTGCCAGCAGCGTAGGGATCCATCAGCCCCAGCATTTT
CDR3aa: CASSVGIHQPQHF

d_gene: .
v_gene: TRBV30
abundance: .
j_gene: TRBJ2-7
CDR3nt: TGTGCCTGGAGCGCGGGGGCTGGCTACGAGCAGTACTTC
CDR3aa: CAWSAGAGYEQYF

d_gene: TRBD2
v_gene: TRBV27
abundance: once
j_gene: TRBJ2-3
CDR3nt: TGTGCCAGCAGTTTACTCAGAGCGGGAGGAGGCACAGATACGCAGTATTTT
CDR3aa: CASSLLRAGGGTDTQYF

d_gene: TRBD2
v_gene: TRBV14
abundance: .
j_gene: TRBJ2-2
CDR3nt: TGTGCCAGCAGCCAAGATGAGCGGGAGCGACTCACCGGGGAGCTGTTTTTT
CDR3aa: CASSQDERERLTGELFF

d_gene: .
v_gene: TRBV12-3/TRBV12-4
abundance: .
j_gene: TRBJ2-2
CDR3nt: TGTGCCAGCAGAGTAGGGGATACCGGGGAGCTGTTTTTT
CDR3aa: CASRVGDTGELFF

d_gene: TRBD2
v_gene: TRBV20-1
abundance: .
j_gene: TRBJ2-5
CDR3nt: TGCAGTGCTAGCGGTTCACAGGGGCCACCGGGACTAGCGGGAGTTGGGGTGGAGACCCAGTACTTC
CDR3aa: CSASGSQGPPGLAGVGVETQYF

d_gene: .
v_gene: TRBV19
abundance: .
j_gene: TRBJ1-5
CDR3nt: TGTGCCAGTAGTATTTTGTCAGGGGCCAATCAGCCCCAGCATTTT
CDR3aa: CASSILSGANQPQHF

d_gene: TRBD2
v_gene: TRBV28
abundance: .
j_gene: TRBJ2-5
CDR3nt: TGTGCCAGCAGGGATCCGCTAGCGGGAGAGGGAGAGACCCAGTACTTC
CDR3aa: CASRDPLAGEGETQYF

d_gene: TRBD2
v_gene: TRBV9
abundance: .
j_gene: TRBJ2-1
CDR3nt: TGTGCCAGCAGCCCAGGTGGGGGGACTAGGTTAAACAATGAGCAGTTCTTC
CDR3aa: CASSPGGGTRLNNEQFF

d_gene: .
v_gene: TRBV30
abundance: .
j_gene: TRBJ2-7
CDR3nt: TGTGCCTGGAGTGTAGAGAGGCGGGCCACCGAGCAGTACTTC
CDR3aa: CAWSVERRATEQYF

d_gene: TRBD2
v_gene: TRBV6-1
abundance: few
j_gene: TRBJ2-7
CDR3nt: TGTGCCAGCAGCGTCACTAGCGGGGGATCCTACGAGCAGTACTTC
CDR3aa: CASSVTSGGSYEQYF

d_gene: TRBD1
v_gene: TRBV20-1
abundance: .
j_gene: TRBJ2-3
CDR3nt: TGCAGTGCTAGGACAGGGGGCACAGATACGCAGTATTTT
CDR3aa: CSARTGGTDTQYF

d_gene: .
v_gene: TRBV28
abundance: .
j_gene: TRBJ1-3
CDR3nt: TGTGCCAGCAGTTTGGGAGTTGGGGGCTCTGGAAACACCATATATTTT
CDR3aa: CASSLGVGGSGNTIYF

d_gene: TRBD2
v_gene: TRBV9
abundance: .
j_gene: TRBJ2-1
CDR3nt: TGTGCCAGCAGCGTAGCTTCAAGCGGGAGGGCCCCGGATGATGAGCAGTTCTTC
CDR3aa: CASSVASSGRAPDDEQFF

d_gene: .
v_gene: TRBV28
abundance: .
j_gene: TRBJ2-1
CDR3nt: TGTGCCAGCAGCCCCCTTCACGGCGGGGAAACATACAATGAGCAGTTCTTC
CDR3aa: CASSPLHGGETYNEQFF

d_gene: TRBD1
v_gene: TRBV4-1
abundance: .
j_gene: TRBJ2-1
CDR3nt: TGCGCCAGCAGCCCCCACAGGGGGACCAATGAGCAGTTCTTC
CDR3aa: CASSPHRGTNEQFF

d_gene: .
v_gene: TRBV15
abundance: .
j_gene: TRBJ1-1
CDR3nt: TGTGCCACCAGCAGAGTGGAGGGGGAAGCTTTCTTT
CDR3aa: CATSRVEGEAFF

d_gene: .
v_gene: TRBV2
abundance: .
j_gene: TRBJ2-1
CDR3nt: TGTGCCAGCAGCTGGACAGACGATTACAATGAGCAGTTCTTC
CDR3aa: CASSWTDDYNEQFF

d_gene: .
v_gene: TRBV27
abundance: once
j_gene: TRBJ2-7
CDR3nt: TGTGCCAGCAGTTTACGGGGGACAGCCCCTTGGGAGCAGTACTTC
CDR3aa: CASSLRGTAPWEQYF

d_gene: .
v_gene: TRBV6-2/TRBV6-3
abundance: .
j_gene: TRBJ1-5
CDR3nt: TGTGCCAGCAGTTACCCGACGGGACACAATCTTAATCAGCCCCAGCATTTT
CDR3aa: CASSYPTGHNLNQPQHF

d_gene: TRBD1
v_gene: TRBV7-8
abundance: .
j_gene: TRBJ2-5
CDR3nt: TGTGCCAGCAGCTTGGCCCGTGGGACAGGGGAGGAGACCCAGTACTTC
CDR3aa: CASSLARGTGEETQYF

d_gene: .
v_gene: TRBV28
abundance: .
j_gene: TRBJ2-6
CDR3nt: TGTGCCAGCAGTTTATGGCGCACTGGGGCCAACGTCCTGACTTTC
CDR3aa: CASSLWRTGANVLTF

d_gene: .
v_gene: TRBV4-1
abundance: .
j_gene: TRBJ2-2
CDR3nt: TGCGCCAGCAGCCAAGATGGAGAGGGCGGGGAGCTGTTTTTT
CDR3aa: CASSQDGEGGELFF

d_gene: .
v_gene: TRBV24-1
abundance: .
j_gene: TRBJ2-1
CDR3nt: TGTGCCACCAGTGATTTTTATGGGGTGGGGCAGTTCTTC
CDR3aa: CATSDFYGVGQFF

d_gene: TRBD1
v_gene: TRBV29-1
abundance: .
j_gene: TRBJ2-3
CDR3nt: TGCAGCGTTTACGGACAGGGCGCAGATACGCAGTATTTT
CDR3aa: CSVYGQGADTQYF

d_gene: TRBD2
v_gene: TRBV11-3
abundance: .
j_gene: TRBJ2-3
CDR3nt: TGTGCCAGCAGTCCCAGCGGGGGCCGTAGCACAGATACGCAGTATTTT
CDR3aa: CASSPSGGRSTDTQYF

d_gene: .
v_gene: TRBV20-1
abundance: .
j_gene: TRBJ2-2
CDR3nt: TGCAGTGCTAGAGATTCTGTACAGGCCCTGACCGGGGAGCTGTTTTTT
CDR3aa: CSARDSVQALTGELFF

d_gene: TRBD2
v_gene: TRBV29-1
abundance: .
j_gene: TRBJ2-2
CDR3nt: TGCAGCGTTGGCGGGGGTTCGAACACCGGGGAGCTGTTTTTT
CDR3aa: CSVGGGSNTGELFF

d_gene: TRBD2
v_gene: TRBV7-8
abundance: once
j_gene: TRBJ2-1
CDR3nt: TGTGCCAGCAGCTTGGGTCTAGCGGGAGGGCCCTTCTACAATGAGCAGTTCTTC
CDR3aa: CASSLGLAGGPFYNEQFF

d_gene: .
v_gene: TRBV25-1
abundance: .
j_gene: TRBJ1-3
CDR3nt: TGTGCCAGCAGTGAAGGGGCGGCCCCACAGAGCTCTGAAAACACCATATATTTT
CDR3aa: CASSEGAAPQSSENTIYF

d_gene: .
v_gene: TRBV20-1
abundance: .
j_gene: TRBJ1-2
CDR3nt: TGCAGTGCTAGAGTCAGGGACACCTATGGCTACACCTTC
CDR3aa: CSARVRDTYGYTF

d_gene: .
v_gene: TRBV6-5
abundance: .
j_gene: TRBJ2-7
CDR3nt: TGTGCCAGCAGACCGCCGGGGTGGAGCGAGCAGTACTTC
CDR3aa: CASRPPGWSEQYF

d_gene: .
v_gene: TRBV15
abundance: once
j_gene: TRBJ2-2
CDR3nt: TGTGCCACCAGCAGACAGGGATACACCGGGGAGCTGTTTTTT
CDR3aa: CATSRQGYTGELFF